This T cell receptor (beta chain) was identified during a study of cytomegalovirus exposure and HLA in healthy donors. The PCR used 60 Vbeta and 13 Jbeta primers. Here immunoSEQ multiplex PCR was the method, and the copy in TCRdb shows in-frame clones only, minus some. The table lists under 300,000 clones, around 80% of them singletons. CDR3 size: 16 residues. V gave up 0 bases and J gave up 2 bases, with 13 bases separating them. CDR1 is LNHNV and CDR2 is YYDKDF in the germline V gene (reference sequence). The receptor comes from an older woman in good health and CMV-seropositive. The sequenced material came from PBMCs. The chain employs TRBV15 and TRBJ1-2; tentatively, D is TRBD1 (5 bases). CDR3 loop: CATSRDRGGYNYGYTF. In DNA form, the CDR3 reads TGTGCCACCAGCAGAGATCGCGGGGGTTACAACTATGGCTACACCTTC.